These T cell receptor beta chains were read from a single sample in a study of blood T cell repertoires in COVID-19. The data were produced by immunoSEQ multiplex PCR, yet TCRdb's version contains in-frame clones alone and is incomplete. Of approximately 82,000 clones in the sample, 75% to 90% were seen once. What was sequenced was peripheral blood. Every receptor here comes from a man between 65 and 79 years old with active or convalescent COVID-19. CDR3s include the opening cysteine and the closing phenylalanine or tryptophan. A D gene is named only where the DNA matches it firmly. Rows may omit the clone size; those that give it use once, few, many or a size class.

d_gene,abundance,v_gene,j_gene,CDR3aa,CDR3nt
.,.,TRBV27,TRBJ1-5,CASSFEEFREERVNQPQHF,TGTGCCAGCAGTTTTGAGGAATTTCGGGAGGAGAGGGTCAATCAGCCCCAGCATTTT
.,once,TRBV29-1,TRBJ2-1,CSVARRVDEQFF,TGCAGCGTTGCCCGCAGGGTCGATGAGCAGTTCTTC
TRBD1,.,TRBV6-5,TRBJ2-7,CASSYNGRGPHEQYF,TGTGCCAGCAGTTACAACGGCAGGGGGCCCCACGAGCAGTACTTC
TRBD1,.,TRBV7-9,TRBJ2-3,CASSRPTGATDTQYF,TGTGCCAGCAGCAGACCGACAGGGGCCACAGATACGCAGTATTTT
TRBD2,.,TRBV5-1,TRBJ2-3,CASTVSGRARDTQYF,TGCGCCAGCACGGTCAGCGGGAGGGCCAGAGATACGCAGTATTTT
TRBD1,.,TRBV5-1,TRBJ1-2,CASSALSTGGQGGYTF,TGCGCCAGCAGCGCCCTTTCGACAGGGGGCCAGGGTGGCTACACCTTC
TRBD2,.,TRBV7-3,TRBJ2-3,CASSSKGSDSGLANADTQYF,TGTGCCAGCAGCTCTAAGGGGTCCGACTCGGGACTAGCGAATGCAGATACACAGTATTTT
.,.,TRBV9,TRBJ2-7,CASSVDPGNSYEQYF,TGTGCCAGCAGCGTAGATCCGGGAAACTCCTACGAGCAGTACTTC
.,.,TRBV10-3,TRBJ2-3,CAISTGRASSTDTQYF,TGTGCCATCAGTACAGGGAGAGCTTCTAGCACAGATACGCAGTATTTT
TRBD1,.,TRBV6-5,TRBJ2-1,CASMGQGTNEQFF,TGTGCCAGCATGGGACAGGGCACGAATGAGCAGTTCTTC
TRBD1,.,TRBV19,TRBJ1-1,CASTLDRGDLNTEAFF,TGTGCCAGTACCCTGGACAGGGGGGATCTGAACACTGAAGCTTTCTTT
.,.,TRBV30,TRBJ1-1,CAWSGTRLGDTEAFF,TGTGCCTGGAGTGGAACACGGTTAGGGGACACTGAAGCTTTCTTT
.,.,TRBV6-4,TRBJ1-2,CASSPGTGHYGYTF,TGTGCCAGCAGTCCAGGCACAGGGCACTATGGCTACACCTTC
TRBD1,.,TRBV30,TRBJ1-2,CAWSVLRTGGYGYTF,TGTGCCTGGAGTGTACTTAGGACAGGGGGCTATGGCTACACCTTC
TRBD1,.,TRBV18,TRBJ2-7,CASSPRDSSSEQYF,TGTGCCAGCTCACCCCGGGACAGCTCCTCCGAGCAGTACTTC
.,.,TRBV15,TRBJ1-1,CATSTGTEAFF,TGTGCCACCAGCACCGGGACTGAAGCTTTCTTT
.,.,TRBV19,TRBJ1-5,CASSTTASSNQPQHF,TGTGCCAGTAGTACGACAGCTAGTAGCAATCAGCCCCAGCATTTT
.,.,TRBV27,TRBJ2-1,CASSLSGAALGAEQFF,TGTGCCAGCAGTTTATCGGGGGCGGCCCTCGGGGCGGAGCAGTTCTTC
.,few,TRBV11-1,TRBJ1-5,CASSRQVNQPQHF,TGTGCCAGCAGCCGACAGGTAAATCAGCCCCAGCATTTT
.,.,TRBV19,TRBJ1-5,CASSTVHSNQPQHF,TGTGCCAGTAGTACAGTCCATAGCAATCAGCCCCAGCATTTT
TRBD2,.,TRBV4-2,TRBJ2-5,CASSQGTSGSQETQYF,TGTGCCAGCAGCCAAGGGACTAGCGGGAGCCAAGAGACCCAGTACTTC
.,.,TRBV10-3,TRBJ1-2,CAISDPGGQGNYGYTF,TGTGCCATCAGTGACCCAGGAGGGCAGGGTAACTATGGCTACACCTTC
TRBD1,.,TRBV7-9,TRBJ2-3,CASRQGASTDTQYF,TGTGCCAGCAGACAGGGGGCTAGCACAGATACGCAGTATTTT
.,.,TRBV2,TRBJ2-1,CASNRESSYNEQFF,TGTGCCAGCAATCGGGAGAGCTCCTACAATGAGCAGTTCTTC
.,.,TRBV7-2,TRBJ1-4,CASSLPRLGGSNEKLFF,TGTGCCAGCAGCTTACCGCGTTTAGGGGGTTCTAATGAAAAACTGTTTTTT
TRBD2,once,TRBV6-5,TRBJ2-2,CASITPWGGGELFF,TGTGCCAGCATTACCCCGTGGGGGGGCGGGGAGCTGTTTTTT
TRBD1,once,TRBV5-1,TRBJ2-2,CASSLQGTGELFF,TGCGCCAGCAGCTTACAGGGGACCGGGGAGCTGTTTTTT
TRBD2,.,TRBV6-5,TRBJ2-1,CAHPILANYNEQFF,TGTGCGCACCCTATACTAGCGAACTACAATGAGCAGTTCTTC
TRBD2,.,TRBV9,TRBJ2-7,CASSVGSGLAVYEQYF,TGTGCCAGCAGCGTAGGAAGTGGACTAGCGGTTTACGAGCAGTACTTC
TRBD2,.,TRBV27,TRBJ2-1,CASSLSPLAAPYYNEQFF,TGTGCCAGCAGTTTATCTCCCCTAGCGGCCCCCTACTACAATGAGCAGTTCTTC
.,.,TRBV6-5,TRBJ2-2,CASQQIQATGELFF,TGTGCCAGCCAACAAATCCAGGCCACCGGGGAGCTGTTTTTT
TRBD2,.,TRBV7-6,TRBJ2-1,CASSLAAAGLAGGRSYNEQFF,TGTGCCAGCAGCTTAGCAGCCGCGGGACTAGCGGGAGGCCGCTCCTACAATGAGCAGTTCTTC
TRBD2,.,TRBV4-1,TRBJ2-1,CASSQDPGRDSAGVYNEQFF,TGCGCCAGCAGCCAAGATCCCGGACGAGACTCAGCGGGAGTCTACAATGAGCAGTTCTTC
.,.,TRBV28,TRBJ1-2,CASSFGQGPFYGYTF,TGTGCCAGCAGTTTCGGGCAGGGCCCATTCTATGGCTACACCTTC
TRBD1,.,TRBV13,TRBJ2-7,CASTRQGSIYEQYF,TGTGCCAGCACCAGACAGGGGTCGATTTACGAGCAGTACTTC
.,.,TRBV5-1,TRBJ1-1,CASSLEYTGFAEAFF,TGCGCCAGCAGCTTGGAATATACGGGTTTCGCTGAAGCTTTCTTT
.,.,TRBV3-1/TRBV3-2,TRBJ1-5,CASSPGLGSSPQPQHF,TGTGCCAGCAGCCCAGGGTTAGGGTCCTCCCCTCAGCCCCAGCATTTT